The clone carrying this T cell receptor (beta chain) has a count of ten or more. Its antigen is still unknown. A single record per CDR3 protein comes from TCRdb applying MiXCR to the multiplex PCR reads. The profile shows 190,000 or so distinct CDR3 sequences, 25% to 40% of them singletons. This sample was taken from a study of breast tumors, draining lymph nodes, adjacent tissues. Germline loops: CDR1 DFQATT, CDR2 SNEGSKA (reference sequence). CDR3 length: 14 amino acids. V lost 5 bases to trimming and J lost 0 bases; unmatched junction nucleotides: 2. Axillary draining lymph nodes of breast cancer patients supplied the node samples. General study findings and limits: Compared with basal-like, luminal-like tumors shared significantly more repertoire with nontumor tissue. Tumor TCR diversity was below lymph nodes but above nontumor tissue. The lymph node origin of tumor T cells was framed as consistent with a hypothesis, not demonstrated. The data were judged consistent with most tumor T cells coming from lymph node and expanding in tumor.

The rearrangement links TRBV20-1 to TRBJ2-3; 10 bases line up with TRBD2. The clonotype was recovered from a female donor with breast cancer. Some clones in this sample may be carry-over from other donors' samples. Sample: axillary lymph node tissue. The CDR3 region is CSAPTSGSTDTQYF. CDR3 nucleotides: TGCAGTGCTCCGACTAGCGGGAGCACAGATACGCAGTATTTT.